These 10 T cell receptor beta chains came from one sample sequenced in a study of T cells in localized non-small cell lung cancer. Method: immunoSEQ multiplex PCR; TCRdb's copy keeps in-frame clones and lacks some. The sample has some 90,000 clones; roughly 89% are singletons. The sample consisted of peripheral blood, taken before any cancer treatment. The receptors come from a man between 35 and 75 years old with stage I squamous cell lung carcinoma.

This chain joins TRBV27 and TRBJ2-1; D may be TRBD1 (5 bases). Per the germline V gene, CDR1 is MNHEY and CDR2 is SMNVEV (reference sequence). The CDR3 is 16 amino acids. V was shortened by 6 bases and J by 6 bases, with 21 bases between the two germline ends. CDR3 DNA: TGTGCCAGCAGACGAACCCCAGGGCTACTGGGCAATGAGCAGTTCTTC. It is translated as CASRRTPGLLGNEQFF.

This chain uses TRBV6-1 with TRBJ2-7; maybe TRBD2 (5 bases). The ends were cut back, 6 bases at V and 0 bases at J, with 6 bases in the middle. From germline, CDR1 is MNHNS and CDR2 SASEGT. The CDR3 has 12 residues. For the CDR3, the DNA is TGTGCCAGCAGAGGGAGCTCCTACGAGCAGTACTTC. Its translation is CASRGSSYEQYF.

The chain recombines TRBV19 with TRBJ1-6; D remains ambiguous. From germline, CDR1 is LNHDA and CDR2 SQIVND (reference sequence). This CDR3 has 14 amino acids. V lost 6 bases, J lost 4 bases, and 10 bases lay in between. This CDR3 is CASRLQTYNSPLHF. The CDR3 nucleotides are TGTGCCAGTAGGTTACAGACTTATAATTCACCCCTCCACTTT.

The chain has TRBV4-2 and TRBJ1-1; TRBD1 aligns across 8 bases. With 4 bases clipped from V and 0 bases from J, the junction kept 1 base outside the gene matches. Germline-derived CDR1 and CDR2 are LGHNA and YNFKEQ. The CDR3 loop spans 14 amino acids. The CDR3 reads CASSPDRVNTEAFF. In DNA form, the CDR3 reads TGTGCCAGCAGCCCGGACAGGGTGAACACTGAAGCTTTCTTT.

This clone occurred once. The rearrangement links TRBV7-2 to TRBJ2-5; 7 bases map to TRBD2. V lost 3 bases and J lost 5; bases outside the gene matches: 12. The CDR3 spans 16 residues. CDR1 is SGHTA and CDR2 is FQGNSA in the germline V gene. CDR3 amino acids: CASSLGGTYLVETQYF. The DNA of the CDR3 is TGTGCCAGCAGCTTGGGGGGGACCTACTTGGTGGAGACCCAGTACTTC. The whole variable domain, remainder taken from reference TRBV7-2 and TRBJ2-5, is GAGVSQSPSNKVTEKGKDVELRCDPISGHTALYWYRQSLGQGLEFLIYFQGNSAPDKSGLPSDRFSAERTGGSVSTLTIQRTQQEDSAVYLCASSLGGTYLVETQYFGPGTRLLVL.

The chain combines TRBV18 with TRBJ1-2, with no clear D. The V gene lost 3 bases and the J gene lost 1 base, with 12 bases spanning the gap. Germline V gene lookup returns CDR1 KGHSH and CDR2 LQKENI. The CDR3 runs 15 residues. In nucleotides, the CDR3 is TGTGCCAGCTCACCGGGTTATTCGGGTAACTATGGCTACACCTTC. As protein: CASSPGYSGNYGYTF.

V usage is TRBV27 and J usage is TRBJ1-2, with 8 bases matching TRBD1. V lost 5 bases and J lost 2; bases outside the gene matches: 7. CDR3 size: 15 residues. CDR1 is MNHEY and CDR2 is SMNVEV in the germline V gene (reference sequence). CDR3 sequence (DNA): TGTGCCAGCAGTCCCCAAGGACAGGGCAACTATGGCTACACCTTC. This gives the protein CASSPQGQGNYGYTF.

The CDR3, as DNA: TGCGCCAGCAGCTTGGGGACGTCAACTAATGAAAAACTGTTTTTT. Translating gives CASSLGTSTNEKLFF. The chain carries TRBV5-1 and TRBJ1-4; D ambiguous. V was shortened by 0 bases and J by 0 bases, with 6 bases between the two germline ends. This CDR3 spans 15 amino acids. Germline lookup yields CDR1 SGHRS and CDR2 YFSETQ.

The chain has TRBV6-6 and TRBJ1-5; 8 bases are shared with TRBD1. CDR3 length equals 15 residues. Germline CDR1 MNHNY, CDR2 SVGAGI (reference sequence). Trimming at V came to 6 bases and at J to 5 bases, leaving 9 bases not matched to a gene. The CDR3 region is CASSPQGVAYQPQHF. The CDR3 coding sequence is TGTGCCAGCAGCCCACAGGGGGTGGCCTATCAGCCCCAGCATTTT.

The V and J genes are TRBV2 and TRBJ2-3; D assignment may be TRBD1 or TRBD2 (6 bases each). CDR1 and CDR2 (germline): SNHLY, FYNNEI. The V gene lost 6 bases and the J gene lost 3 bases, with 10 bases spanning the gap. The length of the CDR3 is 13 residues. The CDR3 region has the DNA TGTGCCAGCAGGGGGGGCGGGACAGATACGCAGTATTTT. Translation: CASRGGGTDTQYF.